What follows are 2 T cell receptor beta chains derived from one specimen sequenced in a study of blood T cell repertoires in COVID-19. Sequencing was performed with immunoSEQ multiplex PCR; in TCRdb, only in-frame clones are kept and a portion is missing. The sample contains 220,000 or so clones, 80% of which appear only once. The source material was peripheral blood. These receptors originate from a woman in her seventies with acute or convalescent COVID-19.

The chain has TRBV18 and TRBJ2-1, with a possible D match to TRBD2 (5 bases). V lost 0 bases and J lost 8, with 8 bases in between. This CDR3 has 13 residues. Germline CDR1 reads KGHSH; CDR2 reads LQKENI. DNA of the CDR3: TGTGCCAGCTCACCACCTGGGCGGGATGAGCAGTTCTTC. Protein product: CASSPPGRDEQFF.

V usage is TRBV4-2 and J usage is TRBJ1-5; the match to TRBD1 covers 10 bases. CDR1 is LGHNA, CDR2 YNFKEQ, per germline. The ends lost 10 bases at V and 4 bases at J; junction bases unmatched: 10. The CDR3 contains 15 residues. The CDR3 DNA sequence: TGTGCCAACCCGGTGGGGACAGGGGTTAATCAGCCCCAGCATTTT. This codes for CANPVGTGVNQPQHF.